Described below is a single T cell receptor (beta chain) sequence and its context. Its antigen is currently unknown. Template-switching 5'RACE yielded the TCR cDNA; a universal primer site and UMIs were added in the process. TCRdb re-called the 5' RACE reads with MiXCR, one entry per CDR3 protein. Among 200,000 to 250,000 distinct CDR3 sequences listed, 6.9% were seen once. The sample is drawn from a study of T cells after yellow fever vaccination. Background on the study: For low cell numbers, libraries were made with SMART-Seq v4 Ultra Low Input. Study-level results: A minor fraction of clonotypes spanned both CD4 and CD8 compartments. Highly abundant clonotypes carried over from the bulk population could end up in FACS-sorted repertoires as contaminants.

The CDR3 is 12 amino acids. Germline V gene sequence: CDR1 SQVTM, CDR2 ANQGSEA. V was shortened by 6 bases and J by 1 base, with 10 bases between the two germline ends. The clonotype originates from a man aged 25 to 40 who received the YFV17D yellow fever vaccine. The J gene is TRBJ2-7, the V gene TRBV29-1; D is unresolved. This specimen was CD4+ T cells sorted from PBMCs, taken 15 days after the yellow fever booster vaccination. The CDR3 sequence: CSVETQSYEQYF. The CDR3 region has the DNA TGCAGCGTAGAGACGCAATCCTACGAGCAGTACTTC.